The entry below gives a single TCR beta chain sequence along with its context. V gave up 3 bases and J gave up 5 bases, with 8 bases separating them. The germline CDR1 and CDR2 sequences are ENHRY and SYGVKD. The CDR3 runs to 13 residues. This entry comes from a study of CD8 T cells in Susac syndrome. Random hexamers served to reverse transcribe about 0.5 to 1 ug RNA. TCRdb redid the calling of the immunoSEQ multiplex PCR reads with MiXCR, one entry per CDR3 protein. The data show about 130,000 distinct CDR3 sequences, roughly 96% seen once. The sequence was obtained from a human donor in good health. Sequencing used CD4+ T cells from PBMCs. This chain joins TRBV10-3 and TRBJ2-4; D remains ambiguous. CDR3 amino acids: CAISEASQNIQYF. The CDR3 nucleotides are TGTGCCATCAGTGAAGCGTCGCAAAACATTCAGTACTTC.